Listed below are T cell receptor beta chains from one sample, sequenced in a study of Graves' ophthalmopathy and Graves' hyperthyroidism. TCRdb called the multiplex PCR reads again in MiXCR, with one record for every CDR3 protein. The sample includes approximately 1.2 million distinct CDR3 sequences, about two fifths seen only once; the top ten take over 8.5%. Sequencing was performed on peripheral blood or thyroid tissue (not recorded which). All receptors come from an adult man with Graves' hyperthyroidism. Each CDR3 is given with its conserved first and last residue. Fields, in order: V gene, clone size, D gene, J gene, CDR3 DNA, CDR3 protein. D genes are given only for firm matches. Where a row states a size, it is once, few, many or the class of an expanded clone; other rows omit it.

V: TRBV19; size: many; D: TRBD1; J: TRBJ1-5; DNA: TGTGCCAGTAGTACCGGGACAGGGCATAGCAATCAGCCCCAGCATTTT; CDR3: CASSTGTGHSNQPQHF
V: TRBV6-4; size: NA; D: NA; J: TRBJ2-2; DNA: TGTGCCAGCAGTCCCGGGGGCCGCACCGGGGAGCTGTTTTTT; CDR3: CASSPGGRTGELFF
V: TRBV2; size: NA; D: NA; J: TRBJ2-1; DNA: TGTGCCAGCAGCGAGGTCGGGGTTGAGCAGTTCTTC; CDR3: CASSEVGVEQFF
V: TRBV10-3; size: once; D: NA; J: TRBJ2-7; DNA: TGTGCCATCAGTGCGGGGACTGGGGACGAGCAGTACTTC; CDR3: CAISAGTGDEQYF
V: TRBV6-5; size: few; D: NA; J: TRBJ1-1; DNA: TGTGCCAGCAGTTACGACAGTAACACTGAAGCTTTCTTT; CDR3: CASSYDSNTEAFF
V: TRBV9; size: NA; D: TRBD1; J: TRBJ2-7; DNA: TGTGCCAGCAGCCCGGGACAGGCAACGGGTAACTACGAGCAGTACTTC; CDR3: CASSPGQATGNYEQYF
V: TRBV19; size: NA; D: NA; J: TRBJ2-2; DNA: TGTGCCAGTAGTATTTCAACTGGACCCGGGGAGCTGTTTTTT; CDR3: CASSISTGPGELFF
V: TRBV12-3/TRBV12-4; size: many; D: NA; J: TRBJ1-1; DNA: NA; CDR3: CASSFRARGDTEAFF
V: TRBV29-1; size: many; D: NA; J: TRBJ2-7; DNA: TGCAGCGTTGGTCCGGGGCAGGGTGGGAACGAGCAGTACTTC; CDR3: CSVGPGQGGNEQYF
V: TRBV13; size: few; D: NA; J: TRBJ2-7; DNA: TGTGCCAGCAGCTTAGGCAGGGGATTCTCCGAGCAGTACTTC; CDR3: CASSLGRGFSEQYF
V: TRBV2; size: many; D: NA; J: TRBJ1-2; DNA: TGTGCCAGCAGTTTTCGAGCAGGAGCTAATGGCTACACCTTC; CDR3: CASSFRAGANGYTF
V: TRBV12-3/TRBV12-4; size: many; D: NA; J: TRBJ2-7; DNA: TGTGCCAGCAGTCCTGCTGGGAGGGAGCAGTACTTC; CDR3: CASSPAGREQYF
V: TRBV7-9; size: NA; D: NA; J: TRBJ1-1; DNA: TGCGCCAGCATTGGCGGTACTGAAGCTTTCTTT; CDR3: CASIGGTEAFF
V: TRBV7-9; size: NA; D: NA; J: TRBJ1-3; DNA: TGTGCCAGCAGCTTCGAGACGGTCCAAGTTGGAAACACCATATATTTT; CDR3: CASSFETVQVGNTIYF
V: TRBV4-1; size: NA; D: TRBD1; J: TRBJ2-5; DNA: TGCGCCAGCAGCCCGAGACAGGGGGGTGGAGAGACCCAGTACTTC; CDR3: CASSPRQGGGETQYF
V: TRBV19; size: many; D: NA; J: TRBJ2-5; DNA: TGTGCCAGTAGTATAGATCTGGGCCCTCAAGAGACCCAGTACTTC; CDR3: CASSIDLGPQETQYF
V: TRBV12-3/TRBV12-4; size: NA; D: NA; J: TRBJ1-1; DNA: TGTGCCAGTAAAGGGGAAAGAAAGAGCACTGAAGCTTTCTTT; CDR3: CASKGERKSTEAFF
V: TRBV7-2; size: NA; D: TRBD1; J: TRBJ2-5; DNA: TGTGCCAGCCGGGGGACAGGGGTCGGTGAGACCCAGTACTTC; CDR3: CASRGTGVGETQYF
V: TRBV12-3/TRBV12-4; size: few; D: NA; J: TRBJ1-4; DNA: TGTGCCAGCACCCCCGCCGGTGAAAAACTGTTTTTT; CDR3: CASTPAGEKLFF
V: TRBV9; size: NA; D: TRBD2; J: TRBJ2-5; DNA: TGTGCCAGCAGCCCCAGGACTAGCCAGGAAGAGACCCAGTACTTC; CDR3: CASSPRTSQEETQYF
V: TRBV11-2; size: NA; D: NA; J: TRBJ1-5; DNA: TGTGCCAGCAGCTTACAGGGAGGGCAAAATCAGCCCCAGCATTTT; CDR3: CASSLQGGQNQPQHF
V: TRBV4-2; size: NA; D: TRBD1; J: TRBJ1-6; DNA: TGTGCCAGCAGCCAATTCAATGACAGGGGGAATAATTCACCCCTCCACTTT; CDR3: CASSQFNDRGNNSPLHF
V: TRBV7-2; size: many; D: TRBD1; J: TRBJ1-6; DNA: TGTGCCAGCAGCCCGCGACAGGGTTTTTCACCCCTCCACTTT; CDR3: CASSPRQGFSPLHF
V: TRBV6-6; size: few; D: NA; J: TRBJ1-4; DNA: TGTGCCTGTAATACTCAGAAGGGCGAAAAACTGTTTTTT; CDR3: CACNTQKGEKLFF
V: TRBV10-3; size: NA; D: NA; J: TRBJ2-7; DNA: TGTGCCATCAGTGACTTTCCCTTCGAGCAGTACTTC; CDR3: CAISDFPFEQYF
V: TRBV10-3; size: NA; D: TRBD1; J: TRBJ1-2; DNA: TGTGCCAGCTTACTCCGGGACAGTATACGGGAAGGACCCAACTATGGCTACACCTTC; CDR3: CASLLRDSIREGPNYGYTF
V: TRBV20-1; size: many; D: TRBD1; J: TRBJ2-7; DNA: TGCAGTGCTGCCCGGGACAGGGGGCTGGACGAGCAGTACTTC; CDR3: CSAARDRGLDEQYF
V: TRBV10-3; size: NA; D: NA; J: TRBJ2-7; DNA: TGTGCCACCGCGGGATACTCCTACGAGCAGTACTTC; CDR3: CATAGYSYEQYF
V: TRBV12-3/TRBV12-4; size: NA; D: TRBD2; J: TRBJ2-1; DNA: TGTGCCAGCAGTTTAGTACTAGCGGGGAACAATGAGCAGTTCTTC; CDR3: CASSLVLAGNNEQFF
V: TRBV19; size: few; D: NA; J: TRBJ1-5; DNA: TGTGCCAGTAGTATAGACGTCAGAACAGACTATCAGCCCCAGCATTTT; CDR3: CASSIDVRTDYQPQHF
V: TRBV9; size: many; D: NA; J: TRBJ1-5; DNA: TGTGCCAGCAGCGCCGGGGGGGGCAATCAGCCCCAGCATTTT; CDR3: CASSAGGGNQPQHF
V: TRBV5-1; size: few; D: NA; J: TRBJ2-7; DNA: TGCGCCAGCAGCTTCAGGGTGACAAGCTCCTACGAGCAGTACTTC; CDR3: CASSFRVTSSYEQYF
V: TRBV2; size: few; D: TRBD1; J: TRBJ1-4; DNA: TGTGCCAGCAGTGAGACAGGGCGAGAAAAACTGTTTTTT; CDR3: CASSETGREKLFF
V: TRBV6-5; size: NA; D: TRBD1; J: TRBJ2-7; DNA: TGTGCCAGCAGTTCGCGCGGGACAGGGCCGCTCTACGAGCAGTACTTT; CDR3: CASSSRGTGPLYEQYF
V: TRBV5-1; size: few; D: TRBD1; J: TRBJ2-7; DNA: TGCGCCAGCAGCCTCGGGACAGGTACTTCCGAGCAGTACTTC; CDR3: CASSLGTGTSEQYF
V: TRBV7-8; size: NA; D: TRBD2; J: TRBJ2-5; DNA: TGTGCCAGCAGCTTAGTTTTTTATAGCGGGGGGAATCCAGAGACCCAGTACTTC; CDR3: CASSLVFYSGGNPETQYF
V: TRBV7-9; size: many; D: TRBD1; J: TRBJ2-5; DNA: TGTGCCAGCAGCAGACGGGACAGGGGCGATGAGACCCAGTACTTC; CDR3: CASSRRDRGDETQYF
V: TRBV12-3/TRBV12-4; size: NA; D: TRBD1; J: TRBJ1-1; DNA: TGTGCCAGCAGCGCAGGGGACAGACATCTAATTGAAGCTTTCTTT; CDR3: CASSAGDRHLIEAFF
V: TRBV29-1; size: many; D: NA; J: TRBJ2-5; DNA: TGCAGCGTTGACAGCTACCAAGAGACCCAGTACTTC; CDR3: CSVDSYQETQYF
V: TRBV20-1; size: NA; D: NA; J: TRBJ2-3; DNA: TGCAGTGCGTGCTCAGGAGGGAGCGCTAGCACAGATACGCAGTATTTT; CDR3: CSACSGGSASTDTQYF
V: TRBV12-3/TRBV12-4; size: NA; D: NA; J: TRBJ1-5; DNA: TGTGCCAGCAGCGTAGAATGGCGTAGGGTCGATCAGCCCCAGCATTTT; CDR3: CASSVEWRRVDQPQHF
V: TRBV5-6; size: many; D: NA; J: TRBJ2-7; DNA: TGTGCCAGCAGTCGGGACCACTACGAGCAGTACTTC; CDR3: CASSRDHYEQYF
V: TRBV10-2; size: NA; D: TRBD2; J: TRBJ2-6; DNA: TGCGCCAGCAGTGCCGGACTAGCGGGAGGGGGGTGGGCCAACGTCCTGACTTTC; CDR3: CASSAGLAGGGWANVLTF
V: TRBV9; size: many; D: NA; J: TRBJ1-3; DNA: TGTGCCAGCAGCGTACAGGATTCCTCTGGAAACACCATATATTTT; CDR3: CASSVQDSSGNTIYF
V: TRBV7-8; size: few; D: NA; J: TRBJ1-1; DNA: TGTGCCAGCAGTGAGAGGCAGGCAAGCACTGAAGCTTTCTTT; CDR3: CASSERQASTEAFF
V: TRBV10-1; size: NA; D: TRBD1; J: TRBJ2-5; DNA: TGCGCCAGCAGTGAGTCACGGACAGGGCTGGGGACCCAGTACTTC; CDR3: CASSESRTGLGTQYF
V: TRBV29-1; size: NA; D: NA; J: TRBJ1-2; DNA: TGCAGCGTGCCTGGGGGTTGGGGCTACACCTTC; CDR3: CSVPGGWGYTF
V: TRBV11-2; size: NA; D: NA; J: TRBJ1-5; DNA: TGTGCCAGCAGCTTAGTACAGACTTTTCAGCCCCAGCATTTT; CDR3: CASSLVQTFQPQHF
V: TRBV29-1; size: NA; D: TRBD1; J: TRBJ2-5; DNA: TGCAGCGTTGAAGCCGGGACAGGGGTCCGAGAGACCCAGTACTTC; CDR3: CSVEAGTGVRETQYF
V: TRBV10-2; size: NA; D: NA; J: TRBJ1-5; DNA: TGCGCCACCGGCCCCTGGAGGGCTTCCTATAGCAATCAGCCCCAGCATTTT; CDR3: CATGPWRASYSNQPQHF
V: TRBV4-2; size: many; D: NA; J: TRBJ2-5; DNA: TGTGCCAGCAGCCAAGAACCTACTAGCTGGGAGACCCAGTACTTC; CDR3: CASSQEPTSWETQYF
V: TRBV5-1; size: few; D: NA; J: TRBJ2-5; DNA: TGCGCCAGCAGCTTCCCAGCCCTACCCGGAGGAGAGACCCAGTACTTC; CDR3: CASSFPALPGGETQYF
V: TRBV5-5; size: few; D: TRBD1; J: TRBJ1-4; DNA: TGTGCCAGCACCCGACTCCCCGGGACAGGGAATGAAAAACTGTTTTTT; CDR3: CASTRLPGTGNEKLFF